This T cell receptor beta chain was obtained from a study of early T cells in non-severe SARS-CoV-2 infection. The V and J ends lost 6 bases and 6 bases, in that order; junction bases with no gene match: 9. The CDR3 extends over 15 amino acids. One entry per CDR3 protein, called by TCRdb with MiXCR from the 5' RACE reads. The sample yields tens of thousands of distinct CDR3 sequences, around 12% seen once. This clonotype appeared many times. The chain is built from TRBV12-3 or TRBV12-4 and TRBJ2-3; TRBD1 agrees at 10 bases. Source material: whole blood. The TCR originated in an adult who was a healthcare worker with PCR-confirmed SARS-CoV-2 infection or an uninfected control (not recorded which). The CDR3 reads CASSNTGTGVDTQYF. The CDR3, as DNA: TGTGCCAGCAGCAATACCGGGACAGGGGTTGATACGCAGTATTTT.